This T cell receptor beta chain is from a study of T cells after yellow fever vaccination. Study-wide background: The authors prepared low-cell-number fractions using SMART-Seq v4 Ultra Low Input.

This CDR3 region has 16 residues. Germline lookup yields CDR1 LGHNA and CDR2 YNFKEQ. Trimming cost V 1 base and J 6 bases, with 17 bases left between them. A word on this clonotype: Its antigen remains unknown.

TCRdb passed the 5' RACE reads through MiXCR, listing each CDR3 protein once. The sample lists hundreds of thousands of distinct CDR3 sequences; about an eighth were seen once. Notes on the study in general: Weaker in magnitude, the secondary response showed a faster peak on day 5 versus 15. Once the booster was given, most primary-vaccination clones reappeared, at about 97% for CD4 and roughly 86% for CD8.

Sequenced here: CD4+ T cells sorted from PBMCs, sampled 15 days after the yellow fever booster vaccination. The sequence was collected from a man aged 18 to 29 who received the YFV17D yellow fever vaccine. J is TRBJ2-3 and V is TRBV4-2; D might be TRBD2 (5 bases). The CDR3 sequence: CASSQVGSAATDTQYF. The CDR3 nucleotides read TGTGCCAGCAGCCAAGTGGGGTCAGCGGCCACGGATACGCAGTATTTT.